The source of this TCR beta chain is a study of blood T cell repertoires in COVID-19. The CDR3 contains 15 residues. J gave up 7 bases and V 2 bases, and 8 bases lay outside the gene matches. Germline V gene sequence: CDR1 MNHEY, CDR2 SVGAGI. Clones were sequenced by immunoSEQ multiplex PCR, and TCRdb holds only the in-frame ones, with some missing. This sample has about 320,000 clones, with around 85% found just once. Sequenced sample: peripheral blood. The clonotype originates from a human donor in a cohort sampled during active COVID-19. V gene TRBV6-5 combines with J gene TRBJ2-1; 7 bases are a match to TRBD1. CDR3 nucleotides: TGTGCCAGCAGTTACGAGTCGGGACAGTTAAATGAGCAGTTCTTC. Translation gives CASSYESGQLNEQFF.